Listed here is a single TCR beta chain. The antigen is not known. The sample originates from a study of T-cell memory formation after mild COVID-19. Looking at the study overall: TCR clusters were mostly confined to one donor each.

TCRdb reprocessed the 5' RACE reads with MiXCR, giving one entry per CDR3 protein. The sample carries roughly 350,000 distinct CDR3 sequences, 25% to 30% recorded once. CDR3 length: 14 amino acids. Germline V gene lookup returns CDR1 SQVTM and CDR2 ANQGSEA. Trimming at V came to 6 bases and at J to 0 bases, leaving 3 bases not matched to a gene. Study conclusions and caveats: Clones shrinking between day 15 and 85 showed a balanced CD4/CD8 split, and those that grew later tilted toward CD4+. Second-wave clones peaking on day 37 lacked confirmed SARS-CoV-2 specificity.

The sequencing input was PBMCs or a T cell subset sorted from them (not recorded which). This sequence joins TRBV29-1 and TRBJ1-5; 9 nucleotides align to TRBD1. The clonotype comes from an adult woman who had mild COVID-19 (a few samples of this study predate the infection). Cell type and time point are not known. The CDR3 DNA reads as TGCAGCGTCCTGACAGGGGGTAGCAATCAGCCCCAGCATTTT. Translated, it gives CSVLTGGSNQPQHF.